The clone carrying this TCR beta chain came up many times. Criteria for exclusion of patients were uncontrolled infection, other autoimmune disease, pregnancy or lactation. Each diagnosis drew on symptoms, thyroxine, TRAb, thyroid ultrasound and orbital computed tomography findings. Using more than 7.5 ml of fresh peripheral blood, PBMCs were prepared. The data originate from a study of T cells in Graves' hyperthyroidism and ophthalmopathy. Amplified TCR beta CDR3 regions derived from RNA transcripts. HTBI primers were employed in a first-round RT-PCR of the TCR CDR3. One entry per CDR3 protein results from TCRdb running MiXCR on the multiplex PCR reads. The sample consists of about 610,000 distinct CDR3 sequences, about 14% of them appearing once. Germline V gene data show CDR1 as MDHEN and CDR2 as SYDVKM. The CDR3 consists of 14 residues. The V and J ends lost 10 bases and 3 bases, in that order; junction bases with no gene match: 6.

Sequencing was performed on blood. This clonotype originated in a woman between 40 and 50 years old with Graves' ophthalmopathy. The chain recombines TRBV28 with TRBJ2-7, with 13 bases that match TRBD2. CDR3 region: CATDGTSGIYEQYF. The CDR3 nucleotides read TGTGCCACCGATGGGACTAGCGGGATCTACGAGCAGTACTTC.